This TCR beta chain originates from a study of shared clonotypes between healthy human individuals. Study-level results: Naive subsets generally exceeded memory subsets in estimated richness.

A split of CD4+ cells into CD45RA+ naive and CD45RA-negative memory subsets was performed. A note on this clone: What it binds is unknown.

Trimming took 0 bases from V and 0 from J, leaving 13 bases between them. The CDR3 contains 16 residues. Germline V gene data show CDR1 as SGHRS and CDR2 as YFSETQ. Libraries were prepared by immunoSEQ multiplex PCR; TCRdb keeps only in-frame clonotypes and omits some of them. The sample yields a few million clones, over 85% seen once. V gene TRBV5-1 combines with J gene TRBJ2-7, with D uncertain. The sample consisted of naive CD4+ T cells sorted from blood. Indicated subset: CD45RA+ positively selected. The clonotype originates from a man aged 18 to 30 in good health. The CDR3 DNA follows: TGCGCCAGCAGCTTGGCCAGGACGGCGATCTCCTACGAGCAGTACTTC. This sequence encodes CASSLARTAISYEQYF.